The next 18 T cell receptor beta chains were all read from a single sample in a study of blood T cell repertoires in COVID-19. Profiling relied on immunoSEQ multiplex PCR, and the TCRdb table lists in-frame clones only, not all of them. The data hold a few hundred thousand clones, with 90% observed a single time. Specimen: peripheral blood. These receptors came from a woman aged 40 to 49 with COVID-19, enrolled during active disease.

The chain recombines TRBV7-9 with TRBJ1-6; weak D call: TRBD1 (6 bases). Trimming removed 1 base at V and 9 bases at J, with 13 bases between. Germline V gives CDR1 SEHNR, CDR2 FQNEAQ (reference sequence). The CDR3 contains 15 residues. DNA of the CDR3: TGTGCCAGCAGCTTAGGCGGGGGGCTCGGTTCACCCCTCCACTTT. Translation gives CASSLGGGLGSPLHF.

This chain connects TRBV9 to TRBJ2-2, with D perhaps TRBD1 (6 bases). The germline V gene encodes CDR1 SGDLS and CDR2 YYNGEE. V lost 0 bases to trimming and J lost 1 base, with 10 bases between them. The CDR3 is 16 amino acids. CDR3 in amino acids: CASSVGVQGNTGELFF. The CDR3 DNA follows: TGTGCCAGCAGCGTAGGCGTACAGGGGAACACCGGGGAGCTGTTTTTT.

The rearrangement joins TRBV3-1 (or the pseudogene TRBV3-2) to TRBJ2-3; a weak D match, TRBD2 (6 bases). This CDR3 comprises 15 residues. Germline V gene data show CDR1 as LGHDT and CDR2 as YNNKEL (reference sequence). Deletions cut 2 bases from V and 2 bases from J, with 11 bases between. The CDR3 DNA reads TGTGCCAGCAGCCAAACCGGACTATTCACAGATACGCAGTATTTT. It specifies CASSQTGLFTDTQYF.

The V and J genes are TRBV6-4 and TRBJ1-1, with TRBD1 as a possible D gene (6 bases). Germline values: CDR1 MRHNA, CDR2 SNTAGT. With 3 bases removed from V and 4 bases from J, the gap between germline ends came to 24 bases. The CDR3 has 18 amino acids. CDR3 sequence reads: CASSDSPNRVGRGTEAFF. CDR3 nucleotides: TGTGCCAGCAGTGATAGCCCGAACAGGGTAGGACGGGGCACTGAAGCTTTCTTT.

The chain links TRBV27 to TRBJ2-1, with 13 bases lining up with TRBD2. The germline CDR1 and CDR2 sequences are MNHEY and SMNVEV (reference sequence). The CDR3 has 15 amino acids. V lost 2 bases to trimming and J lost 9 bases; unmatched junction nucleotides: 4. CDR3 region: CASSLRTSGSFEQFF. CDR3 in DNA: TGTGCCAGCAGTTTACGGACTAGCGGGAGTTTTGAGCAGTTCTTC.

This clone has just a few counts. The CDR3: CARSPRTGASDHSYEQYF. The CDR3 bases are TGTGCCAGAAGCCCCCGGACAGGGGCCTCCGATCACTCCTACGAGCAGTACTTC. J is TRBJ2-7 and V is TRBV5-3, with 9 bases matching TRBD1. TRBV5-3 is known as an ORF, though its function is uncertain. CDR3 length equals 18 residues. The junction had 14 bases not matched to a gene; V was cut back by 4 bases and J by 0 bases.

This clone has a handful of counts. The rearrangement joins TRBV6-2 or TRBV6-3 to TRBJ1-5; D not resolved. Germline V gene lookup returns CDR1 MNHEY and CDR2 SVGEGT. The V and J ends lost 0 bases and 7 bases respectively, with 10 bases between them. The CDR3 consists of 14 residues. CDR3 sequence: CASSYSVEGQPQHF. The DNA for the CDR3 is TGTGCCAGCAGTTACTCCGTAGAGGGACAGCCCCAGCATTTT.

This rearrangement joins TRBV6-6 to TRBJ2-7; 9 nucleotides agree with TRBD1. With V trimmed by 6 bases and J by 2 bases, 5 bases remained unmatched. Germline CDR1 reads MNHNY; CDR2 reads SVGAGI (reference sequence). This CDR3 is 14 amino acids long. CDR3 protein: CASRTGGSAYEQYF. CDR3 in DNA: TGTGCCAGCAGGACAGGGGGATCCGCCTACGAGCAGTACTTC.

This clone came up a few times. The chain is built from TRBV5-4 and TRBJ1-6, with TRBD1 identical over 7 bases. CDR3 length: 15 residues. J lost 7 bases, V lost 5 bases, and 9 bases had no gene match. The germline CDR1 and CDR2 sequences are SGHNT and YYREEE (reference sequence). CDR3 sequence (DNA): TGTGCCAGCAGTTTCACAGGGGTTCCCAATTCACCCCTCCACTTT. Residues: CASSFTGVPNSPLHF.

CDR3 amino acids: CASSPRLAGEVDEQFF. For the CDR3, the DNA is TGTGCCAGCAGCCCCCGACTAGCGGGGGAGGTAGATGAGCAGTTCTTC. This chain joins TRBV3-1 (or the pseudogene TRBV3-2) and TRBJ2-1; TRBD2 matches 12 bases. The CDR3 contains 16 residues. Unmatched junction bases numbered 9, after V lost 4 bases and J lost 8 bases. Germline CDR1 is LGHDT and CDR2 is YNNKEL (reference sequence).

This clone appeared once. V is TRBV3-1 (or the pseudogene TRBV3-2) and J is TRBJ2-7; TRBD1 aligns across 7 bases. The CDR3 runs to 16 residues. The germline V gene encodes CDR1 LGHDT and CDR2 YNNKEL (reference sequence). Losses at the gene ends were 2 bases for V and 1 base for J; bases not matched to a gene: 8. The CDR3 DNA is TGTGCCAGCAGCCAAATGACAGGGCGCACTTCCTACGAGCAGTACTTC. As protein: CASSQMTGRTSYEQYF.

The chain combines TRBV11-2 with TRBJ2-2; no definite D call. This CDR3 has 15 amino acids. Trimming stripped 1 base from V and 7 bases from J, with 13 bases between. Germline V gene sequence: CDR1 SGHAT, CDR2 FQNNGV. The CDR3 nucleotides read TGTGCCAGCAGCTTAGTTCTGTGGGCCAGCGGGGAGCTGTTTTTT. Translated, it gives CASSLVLWASGELFF.

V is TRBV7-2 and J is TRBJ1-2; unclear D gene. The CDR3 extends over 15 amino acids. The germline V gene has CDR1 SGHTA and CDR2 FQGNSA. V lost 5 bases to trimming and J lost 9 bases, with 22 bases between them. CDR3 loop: CASSPRRSGSYSYTF. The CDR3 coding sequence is TGTGCCAGCAGCCCACGCCGATCCGGGAGTTATAGCTACACCTTC.

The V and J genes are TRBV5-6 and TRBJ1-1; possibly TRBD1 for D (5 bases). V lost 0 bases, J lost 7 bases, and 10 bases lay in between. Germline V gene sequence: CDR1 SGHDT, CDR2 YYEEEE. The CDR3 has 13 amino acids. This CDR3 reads CASSLGDSIEAFF. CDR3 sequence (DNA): TGTGCCAGCAGCTTGGGAGACAGTATTGAAGCTTTCTTT. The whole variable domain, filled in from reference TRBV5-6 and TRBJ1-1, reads DAGVTQSPTHLIKTRGQQVTLRCSPKSGHDTVSWYQQALGQGPQFIFQYYEEEERQRGNFPDRFSGHQFPNYSSELNVNALLLGDSALYLCASSLGDSIEAFFGQGTRLTVV.

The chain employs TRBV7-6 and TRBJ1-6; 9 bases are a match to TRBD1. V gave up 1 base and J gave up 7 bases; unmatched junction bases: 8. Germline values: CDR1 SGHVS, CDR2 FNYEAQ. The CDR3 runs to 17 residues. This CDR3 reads CASSLVGPGTGNSPLHF. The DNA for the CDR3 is TGTGCCAGCAGCTTAGTGGGCCCCGGGACAGGGAATTCACCCCTCCACTTT.

In DNA form, the CDR3 reads TGTGCCAGTAGTGTGACAGGTCGCGGCTATGGCTACACCTTC. Its protein is CASSVTGRGYGYTF. The chain is built from TRBV19 and TRBJ1-2, with TRBD1 as a possible D gene (6 bases). The V end was cut by 5 bases, the J end by 4 bases, with 14 bases between. This CDR3 is 14 amino acids long. In germline, CDR1 is LNHDA, CDR2 SQIVND (reference sequence).

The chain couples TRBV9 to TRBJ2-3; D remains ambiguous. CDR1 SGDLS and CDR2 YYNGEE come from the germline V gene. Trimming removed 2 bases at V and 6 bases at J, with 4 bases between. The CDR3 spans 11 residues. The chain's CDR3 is CASSVEDTQYF. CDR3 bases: TGTGCCAGCAGCGTTGAGGATACGCAGTATTTT.

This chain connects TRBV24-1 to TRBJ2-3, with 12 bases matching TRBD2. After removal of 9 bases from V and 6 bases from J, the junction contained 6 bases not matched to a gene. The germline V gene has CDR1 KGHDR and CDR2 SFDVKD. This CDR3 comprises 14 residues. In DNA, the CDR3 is TGTGCCACCGCTAGCGGGAGGGCAGGGGATACGCAGTATTTT. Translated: CATASGRAGDTQYF.